This T cell receptor (beta chain) is drawn from a study of CD8 T cells in ankylosing spondylitis. Via MiXCR, TCRdb re-called the 5' RACE reads, giving one row per CDR3 protein. The table includes some 140,000 distinct CDR3 sequences, 5.5% to 7.5% detected once. This CDR3 has 14 residues. The V and J ends lost 6 bases and 5 bases respectively, with 14 bases between them. The sequence derives from a female donor with ankylosing spondylitis or in good health (not recorded which). This chain joins TRBV12-3 or TRBV12-4 and TRBJ2-1; D may be TRBD1 or TRBD2 (6 bases each). Sample: blood, either unsorted or a sorted T cell fraction (not recorded which). CDR3 amino acids: CASSPLRGDNEQFF. In nucleotides, the CDR3 is TGTGCCAGCAGCCCCCTTAGGGGGGACAATGAGCAGTTCTTC.